This T cell receptor beta chain was recovered during a study of shared clonotypes between healthy human individuals. Broader study findings: Sampling used blood alone; tissue repertoires probably differ. It was the few donors that limited the genetic and exposure-history diversity represented. Even with large depth, rarefaction showed that sorted-subset sequencing was incomplete.

Only in-frame clones appear in the TCRdb table, and some are missing; sequencing was by immunoSEQ multiplex PCR. This sample has a few million clones; 85% to 95% occur once, and the top ten carry around 0.35%. About this clone itself: Its target is not known.

Germline loops: CDR1 LGHNA, CDR2 YNFKEQ. This CDR3 contains 16 residues. The V segment lost 0 bases and the J segment 4 bases; nucleotides outside the gene matches: 6. This receptor was obtained from a man between 18 and 35 years old in good health. Some clones in this sample may be carry-over from other donors' samples. The genes are TRBV4-2 and TRBJ2-1; 7 bases align to TRBD2. Sequences were obtained from naive CD4+ T cells from PBMCs. Indicated subset: CD45RA+ positively selected. The CDR3 is CASSQESGISYNEQFF. The CDR3 DNA reads as TGTGCCAGCAGCCAAGAGAGCGGGATCTCTTACAATGAGCAGTTCTTC.